This passage covers 5 T cell receptor beta chains from one sample sequenced in a study of blood T cell repertoires in COVID-19. The repertoire was sequenced with immunoSEQ multiplex PCR; TCRdb's copy has only in-frame clones and lacks some. Altogether tens of thousands of clones are present, about 83% being singletons, with the ten largest covering around 10%. Sequencing was performed on peripheral blood. The receptors come from a human donor with active COVID-19. The donor label of this sample is uncertain.

V usage is TRBV28 and J usage is TRBJ2-1; tentative D call: TRBD1 (5 bases). CDR3 length equals 15 residues. Germline lookup yields CDR1 MDHEN and CDR2 SYDVKM. V lost 4 bases, J lost 5 bases, and 15 bases lay in between. The DNA for the CDR3 is TGTGCCAGCAGTTCTCAGGGTGGAGTTGACAATGAGCAGTTCTTC. Its protein product is CASSSQGGVDNEQFF.

V and J are TRBV3-1 (or the pseudogene TRBV3-2) and TRBJ1-1; D call uncertain. This CDR3 is 14 amino acids long. Trimming removed 0 bases at V and 2 bases at J, with 7 bases between. Germline lookup yields CDR1 LGHDT and CDR2 YNNKEL (reference sequence). The DNA for the CDR3 is TGTGCCAGCAGCCAAGACCCCAGAAACACTGAAGCTTTCTTT. The encoded protein is CASSQDPRNTEAFF.

The chain has TRBV7-2 and TRBJ2-2; the match to TRBD1 covers 10 bases. Germline CDR1 and CDR2: SGHTA and FQGNSA. This CDR3 has 15 residues. The V gene end was trimmed by 5 bases and the J gene end by 0 bases; junction bases not matched to a gene: 0. CDR3 in amino acids: CASSDRGPNTGELFF. The CDR3 region has the DNA TGTGCCAGCAGCGACAGGGGGCCGAACACCGGGGAGCTGTTTTTT.

The rearrangement uses TRBV29-1 and TRBJ2-7; 7 nucleotides agree with TRBD2. CDR3 length equals 15 residues. V trimming: 6 bases; J trimming: 6 bases; junction bases outside the gene matches: 17. Germline-derived CDR1 and CDR2 are SQVTM and ANQGSEA. CDR3 sequence: CSVEVVGGSLTEQYF. CDR3 nucleotides: TGCAGCGTCGAGGTAGTGGGCGGGAGTCTTACCGAGCAGTACTTC.

V gene TRBV7-2 combines with J gene TRBJ2-7; no clear D gene. The CDR3 has 14 amino acids. V was cut by 0 bases and J by 4 bases, with 10 bases left in between. From germline, CDR1 is SGHTA and CDR2 FQGNSA. CDR3 nucleotides: TGTGCCAGCAGCTTAGCGCGCTCCGCTTACGAGCAGTACTTC. It yields the protein CASSLARSAYEQYF.